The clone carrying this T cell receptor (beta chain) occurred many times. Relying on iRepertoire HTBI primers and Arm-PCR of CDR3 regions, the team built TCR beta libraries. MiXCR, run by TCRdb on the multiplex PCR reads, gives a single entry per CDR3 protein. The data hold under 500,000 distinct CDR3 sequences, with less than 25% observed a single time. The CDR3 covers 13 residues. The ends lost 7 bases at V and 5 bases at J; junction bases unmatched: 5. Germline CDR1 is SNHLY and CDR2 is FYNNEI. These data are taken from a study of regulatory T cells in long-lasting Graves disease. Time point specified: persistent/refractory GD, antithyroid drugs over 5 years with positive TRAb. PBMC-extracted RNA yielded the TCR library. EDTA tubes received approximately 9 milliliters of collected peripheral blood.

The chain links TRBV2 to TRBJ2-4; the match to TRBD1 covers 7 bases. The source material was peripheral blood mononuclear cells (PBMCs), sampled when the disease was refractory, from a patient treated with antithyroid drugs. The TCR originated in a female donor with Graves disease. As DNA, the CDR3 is TGTGCCAGCAACCCGGACAGGCAAAACATTCAGTACTTC. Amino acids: CASNPDRQNIQYF. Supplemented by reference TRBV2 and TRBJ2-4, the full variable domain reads EPEVTQTPSHQVTQMGQEVILRCVPISNHLYFYWYRQILGQKVEFLVSFYNNEISEKSEIFDDQFSVERPDGSNFTLKIRSTKLEDSAMYFCASNPDRQNIQYFGAGTRLSVL.